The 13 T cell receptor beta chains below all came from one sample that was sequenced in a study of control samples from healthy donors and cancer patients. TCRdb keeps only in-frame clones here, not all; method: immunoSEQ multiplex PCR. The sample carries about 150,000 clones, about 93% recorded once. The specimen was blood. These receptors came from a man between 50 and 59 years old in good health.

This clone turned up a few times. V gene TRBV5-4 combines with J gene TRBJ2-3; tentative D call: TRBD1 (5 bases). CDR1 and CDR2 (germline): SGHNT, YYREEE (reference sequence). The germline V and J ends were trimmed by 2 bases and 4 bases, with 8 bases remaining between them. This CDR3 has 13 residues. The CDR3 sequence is CASSLLQADTQYF. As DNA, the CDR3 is TGTGCCAGCAGCTTACTACAGGCAGATACGCAGTATTTT.

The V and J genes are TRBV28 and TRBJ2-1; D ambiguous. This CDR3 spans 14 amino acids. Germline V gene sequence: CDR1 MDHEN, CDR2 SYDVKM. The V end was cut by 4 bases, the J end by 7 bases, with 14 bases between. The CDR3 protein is CASSSASATNEQFF. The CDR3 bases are TGTGCCAGCAGTTCAGCCTCAGCCACGAATGAGCAGTTCTTC.

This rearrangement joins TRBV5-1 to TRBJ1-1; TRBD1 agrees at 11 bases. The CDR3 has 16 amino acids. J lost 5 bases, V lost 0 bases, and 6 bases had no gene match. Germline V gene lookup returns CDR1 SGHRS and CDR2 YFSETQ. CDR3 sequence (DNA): TGCGCCAGCAGCTTGGGGACAGGGGGCGCGAGGACTGAAGCTTTCTTT. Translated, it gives CASSLGTGGARTEAFF.

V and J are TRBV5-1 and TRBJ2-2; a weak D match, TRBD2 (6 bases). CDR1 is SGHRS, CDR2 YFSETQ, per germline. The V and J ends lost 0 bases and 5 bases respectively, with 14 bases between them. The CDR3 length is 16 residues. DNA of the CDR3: TGCGCCAGCAGCTTGGAGGTCGGGAGAGGAACCGGGGAGCTGTTTTTT. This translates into CASSLEVGRGTGELFF.

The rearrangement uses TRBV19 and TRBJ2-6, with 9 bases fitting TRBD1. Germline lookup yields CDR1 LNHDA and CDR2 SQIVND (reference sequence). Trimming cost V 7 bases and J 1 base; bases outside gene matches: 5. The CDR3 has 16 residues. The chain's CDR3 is CASMDRGGSGANVLTF. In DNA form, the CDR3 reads TGTGCCAGTATGGACAGGGGTGGGTCTGGGGCCAACGTCCTGACTTTC. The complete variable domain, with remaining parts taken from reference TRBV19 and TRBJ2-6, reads DGGITQSPKYLFRKEGQNVTLSCEQNLNHDAMYWYRQDPGQGLRLIYYSQIVNDFQKGDIAEGYSVSREKKESFPLTVTSAQKNPTAFYLCASMDRGGSGANVLTFGAGSRLTVL.

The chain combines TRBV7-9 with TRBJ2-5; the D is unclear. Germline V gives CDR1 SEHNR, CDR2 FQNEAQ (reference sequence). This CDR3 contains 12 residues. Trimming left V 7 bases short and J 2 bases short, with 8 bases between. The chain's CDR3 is CASKVHQETQYF. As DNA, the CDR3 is TGTGCCAGCAAGGTCCATCAAGAGACCCAGTACTTC.

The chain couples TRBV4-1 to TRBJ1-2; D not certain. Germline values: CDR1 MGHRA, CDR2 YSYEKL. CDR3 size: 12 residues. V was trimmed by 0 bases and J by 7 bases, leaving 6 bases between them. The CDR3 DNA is TGCGCCAGCAGCCAAGAGGGCATTGGCTACACCTTC. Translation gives CASSQEGIGYTF.

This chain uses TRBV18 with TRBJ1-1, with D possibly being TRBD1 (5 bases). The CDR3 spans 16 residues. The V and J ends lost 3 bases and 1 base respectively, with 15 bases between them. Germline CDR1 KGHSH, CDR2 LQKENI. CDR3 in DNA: TGTGCCAGCTCACCGATCGGGGCTCACCAGAACACTGAAGCTTTCTTT. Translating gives CASSPIGAHQNTEAFF.

The CDR3 region has the DNA TGTGCCAGCAGCCAAGATAGGGGCCAGCCCCAGCATTTT. Amino acids: CASSQDRGQPQHF. This chain joins TRBV14 and TRBJ1-5; a possible D gene is TRBD1 (5 bases). The CDR3 has 13 residues. In germline, CDR1 is SGHDN, CDR2 FVKESK. Trimming took off 0 bases at V and 7 bases at J, with 7 bases between the two ends.

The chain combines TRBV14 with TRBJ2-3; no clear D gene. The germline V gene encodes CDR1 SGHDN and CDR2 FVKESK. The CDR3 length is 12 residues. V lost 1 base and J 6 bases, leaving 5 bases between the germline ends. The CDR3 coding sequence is TGTGCCAGCAGCCAAGTTAGGGATACGCAGTATTTT. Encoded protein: CASSQVRDTQYF.

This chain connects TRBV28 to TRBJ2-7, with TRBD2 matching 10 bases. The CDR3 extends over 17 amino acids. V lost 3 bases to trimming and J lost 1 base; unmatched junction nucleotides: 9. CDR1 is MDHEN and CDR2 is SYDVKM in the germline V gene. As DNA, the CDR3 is TGTGCCAGCAGTTTGGTCCTAGCGGGAGTACTATCCTACGAGCAGTACTTC. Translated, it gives CASSLVLAGVLSYEQYF.

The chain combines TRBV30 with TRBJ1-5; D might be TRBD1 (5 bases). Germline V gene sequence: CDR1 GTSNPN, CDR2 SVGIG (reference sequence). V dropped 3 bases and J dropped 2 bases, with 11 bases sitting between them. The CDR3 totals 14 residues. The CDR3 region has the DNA TGTGCCTGGAGCGAACGACAGCGCAATCAGCCCCAGCATTTT. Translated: CAWSERQRNQPQHF.

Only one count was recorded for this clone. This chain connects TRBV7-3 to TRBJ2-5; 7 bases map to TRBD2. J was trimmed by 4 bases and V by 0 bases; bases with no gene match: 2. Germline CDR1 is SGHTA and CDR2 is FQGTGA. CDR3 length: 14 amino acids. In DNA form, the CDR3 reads TGTGCCAGCAGCTTAACGGCGGGAGTAGAGACCCAGTACTTC. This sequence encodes CASSLTAGVETQYF. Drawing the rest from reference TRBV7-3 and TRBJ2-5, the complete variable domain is GAGVSQTPSNKVTEKGKYVELRCDPISGHTALYWYRQSLGQGPEFLIYFQGTGAADDSGLPNDRFFAVRPEGSVSTLKIQRTERGDSAVYLCASSLTAGVETQYFGPGTRLLVL.